This T cell receptor beta chain was profiled in a study of CD8 T cells in ankylosing spondylitis. This clonotype turned up a few times. Its antigen is unidentified. General study findings and limits: Earlier reports found some motif variants in synovial fluid and blood in reactive arthritis. Clones linked to disease, bearing a CD8+ phenotype, were relatively rare in peripheral blood.

The authors made TCR beta libraries by quantitative 5'-RACE with molecular barcodes. Using its own MiXCR run on the 5' RACE reads, TCRdb lists one record per CDR3 protein. This table holds 300,000 to 350,000 distinct CDR3 sequences, about 20% found once. The V gene's germline CDR1 is MNHNS and CDR2 SASEGT. CDR3 size: 16 residues. After removal of 7 bases from V and 2 bases from J, the junction contained 9 bases not matched to a gene. The clonotype was recovered from a female donor with ankylosing spondylitis or in good health (not recorded which). This chain connects TRBV6-1 to TRBJ2-1; 9 bases match TRBD2. Sequencing input: blood, either unsorted or a sorted T cell fraction (not recorded which). The CDR3 DNA is TGTGCCAGCACCAGGGATAGCGGGGGACCCTACAATGAGCAGTTCTTC. Encoded protein: CASTRDSGGPYNEQFF.